This record looks at one TCR beta chain sequence and its context. The antigen is undetermined. The investigators amplified TCR beta CDR3 regions from RNA transcripts. The TCR CDR3 was amplified in a first-round RT-PCR using the HTBI primer set. TCRdb passed the multiplex PCR reads through MiXCR, listing each CDR3 protein once. Counted here are nearly 750,000 distinct CDR3 sequences, under 45% occurring once; the ten biggest clones make up around 32%. J gave up 0 bases and V 10 bases, and 8 bases lay outside the gene matches. The CDR3 length is 14 residues. Disease duration under 2 months; hyperthyroidism patients were aged 18 to 65. The PBMCs studied were ones that came from 9 to 10 ml fresh peripheral blood. These data come from a study of T cells in Graves' hyperthyroidism and ophthalmopathy. Study results and limitations: Also found in blood were most expanded thyroid clonotypes above 0.001.

The specimen sequenced was blood. The chain uses TRBV12-3 or TRBV12-4 and TRBJ2-5; TRBD2 matches at 7 bases. The clonotype was recovered from a woman between 35 and 50 years old with Graves' hyperthyroidism. The CDR3, as DNA: TGTGCCACCACCCTAACTAGCGACCAAGAGACCCAGTACTTC. It codes for CATTLTSDQETQYF.